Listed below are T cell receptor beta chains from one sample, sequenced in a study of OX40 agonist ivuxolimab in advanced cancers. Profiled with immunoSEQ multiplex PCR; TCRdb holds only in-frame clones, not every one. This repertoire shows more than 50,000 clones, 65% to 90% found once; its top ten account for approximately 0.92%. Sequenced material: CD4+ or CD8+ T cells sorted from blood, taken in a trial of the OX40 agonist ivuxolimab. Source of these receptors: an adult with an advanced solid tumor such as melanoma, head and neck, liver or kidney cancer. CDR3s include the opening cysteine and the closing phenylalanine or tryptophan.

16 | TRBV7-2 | CASTGVPSRISTEAFF
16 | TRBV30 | CAWSVLALAGDDTQYF
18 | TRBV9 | CASSVAASGPSGGETQYF
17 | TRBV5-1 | CASSLDFTGVYTGELFF
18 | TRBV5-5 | CASSLAGLAGDLAETQYF
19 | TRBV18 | CASSPGAGTGFIAKNIQYF
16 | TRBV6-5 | CASSYGAGTTNEKLFF
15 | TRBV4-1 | CASSQGQGNTGELFF
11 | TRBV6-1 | CATSDHYEQYF
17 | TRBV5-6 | CASSFPRMTGTGDFCTF
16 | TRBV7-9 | CASSTRGLAGGDTQYF
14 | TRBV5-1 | CATSGTSVGDTQYF
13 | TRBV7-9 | CASSLLSGEKLFF
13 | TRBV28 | CASSLQGVGGYTF
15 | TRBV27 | CASSSRQGSTDTQYF
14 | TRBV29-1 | CSVALLAGDYEQYF
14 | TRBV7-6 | CASSLRQYTGELFF
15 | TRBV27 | CASSGQGAGNYGYTF
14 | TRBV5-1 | CASSLAAGGGEQYF
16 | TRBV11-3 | CASSLATGGVGETQYF
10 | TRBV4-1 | CASSNGELFF
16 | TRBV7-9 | CASSAPTSGASYEQYF
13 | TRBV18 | CASSPTLDHEQFF
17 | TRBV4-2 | CASSQGGSSLQNTEAFF
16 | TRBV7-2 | CASSLGLAGWDYEQYF
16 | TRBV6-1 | CASSEFSEGFRSPLHF
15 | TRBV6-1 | CASSPYRGANYGYTF
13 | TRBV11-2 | CASSPREWHGYTF
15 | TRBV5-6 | CASSLVWTGVGEQYF
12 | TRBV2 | CASSDQTDTQYF
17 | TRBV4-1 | CASSQARTHRNTGELFF
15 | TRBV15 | CATSRDALRREKLFF
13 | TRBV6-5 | CASSYTGNYGYTF
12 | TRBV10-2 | CASSGIGGTQYF
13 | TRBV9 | CASSSAAIDTQYF
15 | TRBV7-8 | CASSIRQGINEKLFF
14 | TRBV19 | CASSRLAGINEQFF
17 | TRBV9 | CASSTRRGEGSGTEAFF
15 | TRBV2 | CASTLQGPSSYEQYF
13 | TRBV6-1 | CASSALGVGELFF
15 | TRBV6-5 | CASSYSRAAGNTIYF
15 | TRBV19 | CASKARGEKSHEQYF
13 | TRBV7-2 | CASSKQGSYEQYF
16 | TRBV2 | CASSQSGTANNEKLFF
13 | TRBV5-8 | CASSSTKHSEAFF
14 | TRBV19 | CASRPRGQNYEQYF
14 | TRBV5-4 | CASSFGRGTYEQYF
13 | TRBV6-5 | CASTPRGIYGYTF
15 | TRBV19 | CASRTSGGTGETQYF
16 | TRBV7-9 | CASALGQVNSGNTIYF
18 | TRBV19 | CASSTSPPGTGGDNEQFF
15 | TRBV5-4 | CASSLGRAENEKLFF
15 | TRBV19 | CASSMGYGQGQPQHF
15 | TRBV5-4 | CASSQVAGEAYEQYF
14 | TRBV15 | CATSRGSMNTEAFF
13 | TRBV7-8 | CASSAGQVYEQYF
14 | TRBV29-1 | CSVEEWQVGDTQYF
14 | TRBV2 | CASSEDRGSGELFF
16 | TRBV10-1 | CASSEAQGAGNSPLHF
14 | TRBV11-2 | CASSLGTTFYEQYF